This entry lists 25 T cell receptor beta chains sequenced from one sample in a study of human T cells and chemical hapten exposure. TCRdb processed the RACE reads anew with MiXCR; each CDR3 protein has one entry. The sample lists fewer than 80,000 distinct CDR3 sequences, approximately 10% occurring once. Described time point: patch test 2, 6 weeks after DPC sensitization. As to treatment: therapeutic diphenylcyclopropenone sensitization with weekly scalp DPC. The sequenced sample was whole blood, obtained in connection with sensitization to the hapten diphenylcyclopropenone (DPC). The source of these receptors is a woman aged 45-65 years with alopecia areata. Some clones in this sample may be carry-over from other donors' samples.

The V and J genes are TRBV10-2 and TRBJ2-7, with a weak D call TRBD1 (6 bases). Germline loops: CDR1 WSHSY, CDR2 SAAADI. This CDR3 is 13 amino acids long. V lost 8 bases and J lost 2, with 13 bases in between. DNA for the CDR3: TGCGCCAGCCTTAAAGGGACAACCTACGAGCAGTACTTC. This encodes CASLKGTTYEQYF.

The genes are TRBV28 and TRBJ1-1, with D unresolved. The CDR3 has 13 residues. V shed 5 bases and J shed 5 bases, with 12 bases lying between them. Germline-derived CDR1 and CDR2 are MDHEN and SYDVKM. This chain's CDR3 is CASSLRSETEAFF. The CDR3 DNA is TGTGCCAGCAGTCTCCGGTCAGAGACTGAAGCTTTCTTT. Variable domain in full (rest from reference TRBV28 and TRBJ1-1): DVKVTQSSRYLVKRTGEKVFLECVQDMDHENMFWYRQDPGLGLRLIYFSYDVKMKEKGDIPEGYSVSREKKERFSLILESASTNQTSMYLCASSLRSETEAFFGQGTRLTVV.

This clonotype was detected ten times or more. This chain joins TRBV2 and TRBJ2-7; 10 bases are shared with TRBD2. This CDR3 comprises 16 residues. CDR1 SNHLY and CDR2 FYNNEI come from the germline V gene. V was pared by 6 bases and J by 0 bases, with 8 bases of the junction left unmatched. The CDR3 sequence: CASRALLAGLSYEQYF. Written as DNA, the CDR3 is TGTGCCAGCAGAGCCCTACTAGCGGGACTCTCCTACGAGCAGTACTTC.

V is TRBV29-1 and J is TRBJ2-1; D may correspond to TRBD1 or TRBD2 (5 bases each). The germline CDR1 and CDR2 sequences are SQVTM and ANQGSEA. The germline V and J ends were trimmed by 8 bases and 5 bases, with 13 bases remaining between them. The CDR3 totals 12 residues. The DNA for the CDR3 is TGCAGCATTGGGGGAGTAGACAATGAGCAGTTCTTC. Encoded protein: CSIGGVDNEQFF.

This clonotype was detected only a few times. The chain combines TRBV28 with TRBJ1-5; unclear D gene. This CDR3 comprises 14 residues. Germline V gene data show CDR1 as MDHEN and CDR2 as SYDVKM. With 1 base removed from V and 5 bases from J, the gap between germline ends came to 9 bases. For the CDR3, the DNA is TGTGCCAGCAGTTTATCCTGGGAATATCAGCCCCAGCATTTT. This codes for CASSLSWEYQPQHF.

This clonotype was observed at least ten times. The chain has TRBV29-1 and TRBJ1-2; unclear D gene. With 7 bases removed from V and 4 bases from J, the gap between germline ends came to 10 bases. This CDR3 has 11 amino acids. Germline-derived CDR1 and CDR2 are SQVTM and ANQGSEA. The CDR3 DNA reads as TGCAGCGGGGAGATACTCTATGGCTACACCTTC. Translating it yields CSGEILYGYTF.

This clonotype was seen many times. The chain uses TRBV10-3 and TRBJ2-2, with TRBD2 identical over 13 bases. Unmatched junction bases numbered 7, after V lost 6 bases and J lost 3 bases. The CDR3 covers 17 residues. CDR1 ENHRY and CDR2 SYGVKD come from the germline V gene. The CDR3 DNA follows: TGTGCCATCAGCGGAAGAACTAGCGGGAGGGACACCGGGGAGCTGTTTTTT. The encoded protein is CAISGRTSGRDTGELFF.

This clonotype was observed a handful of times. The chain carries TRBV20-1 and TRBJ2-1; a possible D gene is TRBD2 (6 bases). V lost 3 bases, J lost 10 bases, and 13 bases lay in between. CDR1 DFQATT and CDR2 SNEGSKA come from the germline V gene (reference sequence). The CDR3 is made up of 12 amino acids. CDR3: CSASGSRVEQFF. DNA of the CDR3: TGCAGTGCTAGCGGGAGTCGGGTGGAGCAGTTCTTC.

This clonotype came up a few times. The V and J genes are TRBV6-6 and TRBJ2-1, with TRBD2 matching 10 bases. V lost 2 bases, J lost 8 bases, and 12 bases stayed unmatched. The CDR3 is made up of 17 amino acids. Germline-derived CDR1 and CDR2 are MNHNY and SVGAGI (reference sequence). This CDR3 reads CASSYLILAGAMDEQFF. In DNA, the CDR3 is TGTGCCAGCAGTTACCTAATCCTAGCGGGAGCTATGGATGAGCAGTTCTTC.

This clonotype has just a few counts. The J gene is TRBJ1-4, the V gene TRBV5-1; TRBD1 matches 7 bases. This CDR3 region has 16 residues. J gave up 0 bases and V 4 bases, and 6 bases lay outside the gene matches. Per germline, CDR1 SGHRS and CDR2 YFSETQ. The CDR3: CASSPGGVSTNEKLFF. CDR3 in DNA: TGCGCCAGCAGCCCAGGGGGGGTATCAACTAATGAAAAACTGTTTTTT.

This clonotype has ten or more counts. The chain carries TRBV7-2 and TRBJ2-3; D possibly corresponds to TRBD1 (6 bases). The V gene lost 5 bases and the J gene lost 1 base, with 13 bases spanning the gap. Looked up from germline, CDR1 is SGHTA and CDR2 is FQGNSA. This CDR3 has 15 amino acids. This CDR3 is CASSRRGRGTDTQYF. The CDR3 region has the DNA TGTGCCAGCAGCCGCAGGGGACGAGGCACAGATACGCAGTATTTT.

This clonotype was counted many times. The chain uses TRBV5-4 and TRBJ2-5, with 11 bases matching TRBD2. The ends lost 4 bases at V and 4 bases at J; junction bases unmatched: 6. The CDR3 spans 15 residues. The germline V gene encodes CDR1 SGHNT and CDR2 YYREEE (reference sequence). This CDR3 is CASSPRLAGIETQYF. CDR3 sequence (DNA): TGTGCCAGCAGCCCCCGACTAGCGGGAATAGAGACCCAGTACTTC. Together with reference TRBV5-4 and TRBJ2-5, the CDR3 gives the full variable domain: ETGVTQSPTHLIKTRGQQVTLRCSSQSGHNTVSWYQQALGQGPQFIFQYYREEENGRGNFPPRFSGLQFPNYSSELNVNALELDDSALYLCASSPRLAGIETQYFGPGTRLLVL.

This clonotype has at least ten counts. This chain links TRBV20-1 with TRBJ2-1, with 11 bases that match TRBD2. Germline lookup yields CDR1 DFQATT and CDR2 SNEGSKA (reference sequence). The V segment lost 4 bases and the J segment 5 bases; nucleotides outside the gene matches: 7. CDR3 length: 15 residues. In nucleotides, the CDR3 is TGCAGTGCTATATCCGGGACTAGCGGAAACAATGAGCAGTTCTTC. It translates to CSAISGTSGNNEQFF.

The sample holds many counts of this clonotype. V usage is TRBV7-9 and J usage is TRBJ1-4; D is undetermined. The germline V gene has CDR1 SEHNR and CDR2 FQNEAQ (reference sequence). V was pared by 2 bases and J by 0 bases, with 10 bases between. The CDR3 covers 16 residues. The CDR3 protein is CASSLYRGSTNEKLFF. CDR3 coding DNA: TGTGCCAGCAGCTTATACCGCGGATCAACTAATGAAAAACTGTTTTTT.

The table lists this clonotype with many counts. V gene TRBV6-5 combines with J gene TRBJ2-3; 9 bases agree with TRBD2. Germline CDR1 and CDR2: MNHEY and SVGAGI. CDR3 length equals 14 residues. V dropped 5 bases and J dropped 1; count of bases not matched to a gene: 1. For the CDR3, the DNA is TGTGCCAGCAGTCGGACTAGCGGCACAGATACGCAGTATTTT. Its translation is CASSRTSGTDTQYF.

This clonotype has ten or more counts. The CDR3 spells CSAATGNEQYF. The DNA for the CDR3 is TGCAGCGCCGCGACAGGGAACGAGCAGTACTTC. This chain joins TRBV29-1 and TRBJ2-7; 7 bases line up with TRBD1. Germline V gene sequence: CDR1 SQVTM, CDR2 ANQGSEA. The CDR3 extends over 11 amino acids. The J segment lost 5 bases and the V segment lost 7 bases, leaving 5 bases of the junction unmatched.

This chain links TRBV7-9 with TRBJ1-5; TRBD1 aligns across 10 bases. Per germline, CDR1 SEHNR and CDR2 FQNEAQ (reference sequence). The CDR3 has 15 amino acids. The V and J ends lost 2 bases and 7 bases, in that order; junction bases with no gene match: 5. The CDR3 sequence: CASSLMGTGEQPQHF. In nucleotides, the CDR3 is TGTGCCAGCAGCTTAATGGGGACAGGGGAACAGCCCCAGCATTTT.

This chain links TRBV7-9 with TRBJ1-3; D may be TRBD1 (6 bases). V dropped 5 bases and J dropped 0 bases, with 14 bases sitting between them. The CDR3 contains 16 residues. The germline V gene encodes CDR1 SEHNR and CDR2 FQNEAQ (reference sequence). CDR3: CASSPSGQNSGNTIYF. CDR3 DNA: TGTGCCAGCAGCCCATCCGGACAGAACTCTGGAAACACCATATATTTT.

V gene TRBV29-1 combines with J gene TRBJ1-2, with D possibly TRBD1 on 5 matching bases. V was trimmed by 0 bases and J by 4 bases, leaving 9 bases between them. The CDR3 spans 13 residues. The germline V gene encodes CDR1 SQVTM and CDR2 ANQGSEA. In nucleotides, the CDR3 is TGCAGCGTTGAAGAACAGGTCGGCTATGGCTACACCTTC. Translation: CSVEEQVGYGYTF.

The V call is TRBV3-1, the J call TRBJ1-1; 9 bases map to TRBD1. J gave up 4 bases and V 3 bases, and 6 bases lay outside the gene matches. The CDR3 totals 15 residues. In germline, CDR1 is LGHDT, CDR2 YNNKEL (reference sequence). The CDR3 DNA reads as TGTGCCAGCAGCCACCCCGGACAGGGGATCACTGAAGCTTTCTTT. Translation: CASSHPGQGITEAFF.

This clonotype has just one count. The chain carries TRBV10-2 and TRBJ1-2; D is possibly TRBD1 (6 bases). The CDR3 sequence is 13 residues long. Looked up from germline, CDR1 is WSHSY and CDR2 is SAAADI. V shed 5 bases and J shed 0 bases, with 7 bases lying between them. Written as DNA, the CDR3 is TGCGCCAGCAGTTACAGGGCTAACTATGGCTACACCTTC. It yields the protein CASSYRANYGYTF.

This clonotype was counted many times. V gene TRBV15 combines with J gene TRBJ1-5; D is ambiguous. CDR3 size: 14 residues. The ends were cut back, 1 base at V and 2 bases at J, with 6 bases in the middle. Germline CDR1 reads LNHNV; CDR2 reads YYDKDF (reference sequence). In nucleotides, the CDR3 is TGTGCCACCAGCAGAGGGAGGGGCAATCAGCCCCAGCATTTT. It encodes CATSRGRGNQPQHF.

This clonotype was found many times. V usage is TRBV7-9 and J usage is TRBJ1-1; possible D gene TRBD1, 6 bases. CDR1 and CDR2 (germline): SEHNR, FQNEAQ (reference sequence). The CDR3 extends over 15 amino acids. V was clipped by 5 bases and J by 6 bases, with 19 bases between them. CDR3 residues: CASSPQQGTYPEAFF. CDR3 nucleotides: TGTGCCAGCAGCCCTCAACAGGGTACATACCCTGAAGCTTTCTTT.

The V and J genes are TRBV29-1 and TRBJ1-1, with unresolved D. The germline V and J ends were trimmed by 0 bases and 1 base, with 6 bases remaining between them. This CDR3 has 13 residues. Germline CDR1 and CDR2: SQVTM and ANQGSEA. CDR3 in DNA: TGCAGCGTTGAAGATCAGGCGAACACTGAAGCTTTCTTT. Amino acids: CSVEDQANTEAFF.

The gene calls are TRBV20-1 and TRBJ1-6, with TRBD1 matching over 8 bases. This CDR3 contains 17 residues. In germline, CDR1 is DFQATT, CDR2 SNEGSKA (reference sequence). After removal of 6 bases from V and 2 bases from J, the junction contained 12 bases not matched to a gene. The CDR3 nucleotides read TGCAGTGCCCATACCCGGGACAGGCGAGCCTATAATTCACCCCTCCACTTT. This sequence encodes CSAHTRDRRAYNSPLHF.